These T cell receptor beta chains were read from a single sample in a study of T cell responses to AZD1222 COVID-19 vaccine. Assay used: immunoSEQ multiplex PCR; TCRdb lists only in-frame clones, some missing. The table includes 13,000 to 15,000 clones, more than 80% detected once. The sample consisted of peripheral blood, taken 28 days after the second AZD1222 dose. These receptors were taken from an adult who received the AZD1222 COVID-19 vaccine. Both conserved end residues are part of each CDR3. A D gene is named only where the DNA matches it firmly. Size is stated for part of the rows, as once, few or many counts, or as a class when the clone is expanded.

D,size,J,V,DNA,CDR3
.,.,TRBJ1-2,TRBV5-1,TGCGCCAGCAGCTTGGCGGAGGGCGATGGCTACACCTTC,CASSLAEGDGYTF
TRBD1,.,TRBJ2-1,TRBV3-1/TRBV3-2,TGTGCCAGCAGCCAAGATAGCGGGACAGGGGGCAATGAGCAGTTCTTC,CASSQDSGTGGNEQFF
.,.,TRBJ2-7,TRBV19,TGTGCCAGTAGTATCACCCCCCAAGGGAGTACAGACGAGCAGTACTTC,CASSITPQGSTDEQYF
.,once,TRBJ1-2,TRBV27,TGTGCCAGCAGTTTATCGGGGGTCCTTAACTATGGCTACACCTTC,CASSLSGVLNYGYTF
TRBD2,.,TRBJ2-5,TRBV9,TGTGCCAGCAGCCCCGGGGGACTAGCGGTTGTCGGTGAGACCCAGTACTTC,CASSPGGLAVVGETQYF
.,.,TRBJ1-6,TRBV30,TGTGCCTTTAAAACTACAGGGACGACGGCCCCCCTCCACTTT,CAFKTTGTTAPLHF
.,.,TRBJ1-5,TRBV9,TGTGCCAGCAGCGTAGGAACGGATCAGCCCCAGCATTTT,CASSVGTDQPQHF
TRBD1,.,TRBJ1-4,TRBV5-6,TGTGCCAGCAGCTTCGGGACAGGGATTGAAAAACTGTTTTTT,CASSFGTGIEKLFF
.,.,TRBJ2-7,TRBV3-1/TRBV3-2,TGTGCCAGCAGCCCGATAACACCCTACGAGCAGTACTTC,CASSPITPYEQYF
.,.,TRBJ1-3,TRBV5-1,TGCGCCAGCAGCCCCGACAGACCCCACTCTGGAAACACCATATATTTT,CASSPDRPHSGNTIYF
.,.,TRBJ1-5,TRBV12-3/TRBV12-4,TGTGCCAGCAGTCGACAGTTCAATCAGCCCCAGCATTTT,CASSRQFNQPQHF
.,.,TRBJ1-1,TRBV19,TGTGCCAGTACCAGGGAGACTGAAGCTTTCTTT,CASTRETEAFF
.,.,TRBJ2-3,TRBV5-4,TGTGCCAGCAGTCTCTCCATGAGGACCTACATTGTGGATACGCAGTATTTT,CASSLSMRTYIVDTQYF
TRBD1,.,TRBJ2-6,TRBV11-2,TGTGCCAGCAGCTCGCAGGGGGCCGGGGCCAACGTCCTGACTTTC,CASSSQGAGANVLTF
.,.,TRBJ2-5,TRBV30,TGTGCCTGGAGTGGCCGGGGGCAGGAGACCCAGTACTTC,CAWSGRGQETQYF
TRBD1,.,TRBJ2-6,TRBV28,TGTGCCACCGGGACAGGGGGCTCTGGGGCCAACGTCCTGACTTTC,CATGTGGSGANVLTF
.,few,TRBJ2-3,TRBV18,TGTGCCAGCTCACCACCGGGCCCAGATACGCAGTATTTT,CASSPPGPDTQYF
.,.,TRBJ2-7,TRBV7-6,TGTGCCAGCAGCTTAGTTGGGGTAGCCTACGAGCAGTACTTC,CASSLVGVAYEQYF
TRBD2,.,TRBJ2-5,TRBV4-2,TGTGCCAGCAGCCAAGATATGGCTAGCGGGAGGGGAGAGACCCAGTACTTC,CASSQDMASGRGETQYF
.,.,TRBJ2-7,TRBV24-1,TGTGCCACCACCTTCCATGGGGCTCTCTGGGAGTACTTC,CATTFHGALWEYF
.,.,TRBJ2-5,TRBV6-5,TGTGCCAGCACCGCCCACGGAGGGCTCCAAGAGACCCAGTACTTC,CASTAHGGLQETQYF
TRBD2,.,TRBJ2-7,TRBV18,TGTGCCAGCTCACCACGGAGCAGCGGGAGCGCCTACGAGCAGTACTTC,CASSPRSSGSAYEQYF
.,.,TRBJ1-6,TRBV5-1,TGCGCCAGCAGCTTCGGCGTGAATAATTCACCCCTCCACTTT,CASSFGVNNSPLHF
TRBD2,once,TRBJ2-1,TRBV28,TGTGCCAGCAGTCTAGCGGGTACGTACAATGAGCAGTTCTTC,CASSLAGTYNEQFF
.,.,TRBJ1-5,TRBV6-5,TGTGCCAGCCGTAGACAGAATAGCAATCAGCCCCAGCATTTT,CASRRQNSNQPQHF
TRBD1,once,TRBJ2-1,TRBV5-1,TGCGCCAGCAGCTGGACAGGGACAGAGCAGTTCTTC,CASSWTGTEQFF
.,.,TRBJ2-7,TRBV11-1,TGTGCCAGCAGTCTAAGCACGGGGTCCTACGAGCAGTACTTC,CASSLSTGSYEQYF
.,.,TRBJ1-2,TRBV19,TGTGCCAGTAGTATAGAGGCCAGCTCCGTAGGCTATGGCTACACCTTC,CASSIEASSVGYGYTF
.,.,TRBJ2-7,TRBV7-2,TGTGCCAGCAGCTTGGAACTACTGGACGGAAGATACGAGCAGTACTTC,CASSLELLDGRYEQYF
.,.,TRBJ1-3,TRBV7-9,TGTGCCAGCAGCGCACCAATATTGTCCAGCTCTGGAAACACCATATATTTT,CASSAPILSSSGNTIYF
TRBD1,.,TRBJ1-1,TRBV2,TGTGCCAGCAGAGCCCGACAGGGCCCCACTGAAGCTTTCTTT,CASRARQGPTEAFF
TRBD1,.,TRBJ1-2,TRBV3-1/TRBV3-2,TGTGCCAGCAGCCAGCCCGGGACAGGGAACTATGGCTACACCTTC,CASSQPGTGNYGYTF
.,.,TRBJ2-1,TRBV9,TGTGCCAGCAGCGTAGGGGGTTCCTACAATGAGCAGTTCTTC,CASSVGGSYNEQFF
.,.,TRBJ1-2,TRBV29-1,TGCAGCGTTGCGGGGGCGCTCGACTATGGCTACACCTTC,CSVAGALDYGYTF
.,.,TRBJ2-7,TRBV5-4,TGTGCCAGCAGCTTTTCCGGGGTTCAGACCTACGAGCAGTACTTC,CASSFSGVQTYEQYF
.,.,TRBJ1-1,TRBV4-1,TGCGCCAGCAGCCAGTTCAGGGACATGAACACTGAAGCTTTCTTT,CASSQFRDMNTEAFF
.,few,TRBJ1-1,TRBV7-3,TGTGCCAGCAGCTGGACAGAGAACACTGAAGCTTTCTTT,CASSWTENTEAFF
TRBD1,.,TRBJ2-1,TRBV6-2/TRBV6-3,TGTGCCAGCAGTTACAGGACAGGGGGCAATGAGCAGTTCTTC,CASSYRTGGNEQFF
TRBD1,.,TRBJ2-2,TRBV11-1,TGTGCCAGCAGCTTAGCGCCAGGGGGCATGGCCACCGGGGAGCTGTTTTTT,CASSLAPGGMATGELFF
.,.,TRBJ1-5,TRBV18,TGTGCCAGCTCACCACCAGGAGGGGATCAGCCCCAGCATTTT,CASSPPGGDQPQHF
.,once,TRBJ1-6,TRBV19,TGTGCCAGTAGTATCCAGGGTGGTTCACCCCTCCACTTT,CASSIQGGSPLHF
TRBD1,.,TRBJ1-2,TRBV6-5,TGTGCCAGCAGTTACTCGACAGGGATCGGGAACTATGGCTACACCTTC,CASSYSTGIGNYGYTF
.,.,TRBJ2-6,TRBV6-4,TGTGCCAGCAGTGACGGGGCTGGGGCCAACGTCCTGACTTTC,CASSDGAGANVLTF
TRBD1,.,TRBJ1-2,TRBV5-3,TGTGCCAGAAGCTGGAGGGCAGGGGGCCCTAACTATGGCTACACCTTC,CARSWRAGGPNYGYTF
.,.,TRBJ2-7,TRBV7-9,TGTGCCAGCAGCCCCGGGGTGTCCTACGAGCAGTACTTC,CASSPGVSYEQYF
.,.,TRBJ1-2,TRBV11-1,TGTGCCAGCAGCTTAGTGCCCCAGGGCGGCTACACCTTC,CASSLVPQGGYTF
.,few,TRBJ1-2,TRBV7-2,TGTGCCAGCAGCTTGGCTAGGGCGAACTATGGCTACACCTTC,CASSLARANYGYTF
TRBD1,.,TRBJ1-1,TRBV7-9,TGTGCCAGCAGCCTACAGGGGCGGTCTGAAGCTTTCTTT,CASSLQGRSEAFF
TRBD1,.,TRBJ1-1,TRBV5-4,TGTGCCAGCAGCTTGGAGGGACAGATGAACACTGAAGCTTTCTTT,CASSLEGQMNTEAFF
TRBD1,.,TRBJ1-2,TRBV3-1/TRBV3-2,TGTGCCAGCAGTCAAACAGGGGGCGATGGCTACACCTTC,CASSQTGGDGYTF
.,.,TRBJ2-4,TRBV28,TGTGCCAGCAGAAGACAGGGAGGGGCCTCGGGGATTCAGTACTTC,CASRRQGGASGIQYF
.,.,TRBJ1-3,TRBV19,TGTGCCAGTAGTATATGGGCCGGAAACACCATATATTTT,CASSIWAGNTIYF